A few counts support the clone carrying this TCR beta chain. Its antigen remains unidentified. The sample originates from a study of T cells in Graves' hyperthyroidism and ophthalmopathy. Overall study: Pretreatment peripheral blood was obtained at initial diagnosis. Study findings and constraints: Blood also showed most of the thyroid clonotypes that were expanded above 0.001.

Patients between 18 and 65 years old had hyperthyroidism, newly diagnosed and lasting under 2 months. The PBMCs were sourced from fresh peripheral blood (approximately 9 ml). Amplified regions were TCR beta CDR3 sequences from RNA transcripts. First-round RT-PCR targeting the TCR CDR3 was performed with the HTBI primer set. MiXCR, run by TCRdb on the multiplex PCR reads, gives a single entry per CDR3 protein. The sample lists hundreds of thousands of distinct CDR3 sequences, about 17% occurring once. The V and J ends lost 8 bases and 5 bases, in that order; junction bases with no gene match: 17. CDR3 length: 17 amino acids.

This chain connects TRBV12-3 or TRBV12-4 to TRBJ2-5; 10 bases agree with TRBD1. Sequencing was done on a sample of blood. The TCR originated in a woman in her 30s with Graves' hyperthyroidism. The CDR3 spells CASSPRPPTGGEETQYF. The CDR3 nucleotides are TGTGCCAGCTCACCAAGACCCCCGACAGGGGGCGAGGAGACCCAGTACTTC.